What follows are 11 T cell receptor beta chains derived from one specimen sequenced in a study of cytomegalovirus exposure and HLA in healthy donors (dated by TCRdb to about 2017). The library was generated by the immunoSEQ multiplex PCR assay. TCRdb stores this immuneACCESS table with in-frame sequences only. Part of the clones is absent; in the studies checked, under half of the shortfall reflects unresolved V genes, and no reason is known for the rest. This sample holds more than 35,000 clones; about 93% were observed only once. The biggest ten clones account for about 3.1% of the sample. What was sequenced was PBMCs. The source of these receptors is a man between 18 and 29 years old in good health and CMV-seronegative.

CDR3 in amino acids: CASKPGQGNIQYF. The DNA of the CDR3 is TGTGCCAGCAAACCGGGACAGGGGAACATTCAGTACTTC. The chain recombines TRBV6-1 with TRBJ2-4; TRBD1 agrees at 10 bases. The CDR3 consists of 13 residues. Losses at the gene ends were 7 bases for V and 7 bases for J; bases not matched to a gene: 4. In germline, CDR1 is MNHNS, CDR2 SASEGT.

This sequence joins TRBV6-5 and TRBJ1-5, with 7 bases that match TRBD1. Germline V lookup: CDR1 MNHEY, CDR2 SVGAGI. J gave up 1 base and V 2 bases, and 2 bases lay outside the gene matches. The CDR3 has 15 residues. CDR3 coding DNA: TGTGCCAGCAGTTACGACAGGGACAGCAATCAGCCCCAGCATTTT. This translates into CASSYDRDSNQPQHF.

The CDR3 reads CASSLQGSGIVYNEQFF. The CDR3 region has the DNA TGTGCCAGCAGCTTACAGGGGAGCGGGATTGTTTACAATGAGCAGTTCTTC. V usage is TRBV7-2 and J usage is TRBJ2-1; perhaps TRBD2 as D (7 bases). Germline loops: CDR1 SGHTA, CDR2 FQGNSA. Trimming took 2 bases from V and 4 from J, leaving 18 bases between them. The CDR3 spans 17 residues.

The chain joins TRBV6-1 to TRBJ2-1, with 8 bases identical to TRBD1. The trim removed 2 bases at V and 2 bases at J, leaving 8 bases unmatched. CDR1 and CDR2 (germline): MNHNS, SASEGT. This CDR3 region has 17 residues. The CDR3 reads CASSEFWGQEPYNEQFF. As DNA, the CDR3 is TGTGCCAGCAGTGAATTTTGGGGACAGGAACCCTACAATGAGCAGTTCTTC.

This clone was counted a few times. The rearrangement uses TRBV10-3 and TRBJ2-3; D uncertain. This CDR3 comprises 14 residues. V dropped 9 bases and J dropped 0 bases, with 13 bases sitting between them. The germline gives CDR1 ENHRY, CDR2 SYGVKD. The CDR3 sequence is CAIMAAPSTDTQYF. CDR3 sequence (DNA): TGTGCCATAATGGCGGCCCCTAGCACAGATACGCAGTATTTT.

This clone was counted once. The chain couples TRBV19 to TRBJ1-3; D gene unclear. There are 15 residues in the CDR3. CDR1 and CDR2 (germline): LNHDA, SQIVND (reference sequence). V was shortened by 4 bases and J by 0 bases, with 10 bases between the two germline ends. The CDR3 loop reads CASSTQAHSGNTIYF. The CDR3 coding sequence is TGTGCCAGTAGTACTCAAGCGCACTCTGGAAACACCATATATTTT. Full variable domain (missing parts from reference TRBV19 and TRBJ1-3): DGGITQSPKYLFRKEGQNVTLSCEQNLNHDAMYWYRQDPGQGLRLIYYSQIVNDFQKGDIAEGYSVSREKKESFPLTVTSAQKNPTAFYLCASSTQAHSGNTIYFGEGSWLTVV.

This clone occurred once. The chain couples TRBV5-6 to TRBJ1-1; tentatively, D is TRBD1 (5 bases). CDR3 size: 14 residues. The germline V gene has CDR1 SGHDT and CDR2 YYEEEE. The V end lost 6 bases, the J end lost 4 bases, and 16 bases lay between the germline ends. CDR3 DNA sequence: TGTGCCAGCACCGTACGGGGGAGGGTCACTGAAGCTTTCTTT. It yields the protein CASTVRGRVTEAFF.

This chain joins TRBV6-5 and TRBJ1-2; TRBD1 agrees at 8 bases. V was clipped by 1 base and J by 8 bases; unmatched bases: 9. The CDR3 is 15 amino acids. Germline V gene data show CDR1 as MNHEY and CDR2 as SVGAGI. The CDR3 coding sequence is TGTGCCAGCAGTTACTTGGGCACAGGGGGGATCGGCTACACCTTC. It codes for CASSYLGTGGIGYTF.

The gene calls are TRBV6-4 and TRBJ2-1; the D gene is possibly TRBD1 (5 bases). With 3 bases removed from V and 9 bases from J, the gap between germline ends came to 9 bases. This CDR3 spans 12 amino acids. The V gene's germline CDR1 is MRHNA and CDR2 SNTAGT. CDR3 sequence (DNA): TGTGCCAGCAGTGAAAGGGGCGGTGAGCAGTTCTTC. The encoded protein is CASSERGGEQFF.

The CDR3, as DNA: TGTGCCAGCAGCCCACTCCCGCAGGGGTTGGGCGAGCAGTACTTC. The encoded protein is CASSPLPQGLGEQYF. The chain links TRBV5-6 to TRBJ2-7; D possibly corresponds to TRBD1 (6 bases). Trimming pared 4 bases from V and 6 bases from J, leaving 20 bases between. Germline CDR1 SGHDT, CDR2 YYEEEE. The CDR3 consists of 15 residues.

The chain recombines TRBV2 with TRBJ1-1; 7 nucleotides line up with TRBD1. The CDR3 covers 13 residues. The germline CDR1 and CDR2 sequences are SNHLY and FYNNEI. V trimming: 7 bases; J trimming: 1 base; junction bases outside the gene matches: 3. The CDR3 region has the DNA TGTGCCAGCAAACAGGGGAGGAACACTGAAGCTTTCTTT. Protein: CASKQGRNTEAFF.